One sample yielded the 10 T cell receptor beta chains listed below, sequenced in a study of T cells after yellow fever vaccination. TCRdb re-derived calls from the 5' RACE reads in MiXCR, one entry per CDR3 protein. The table has fewer than 400,000 distinct CDR3 sequences, roughly 6.1% seen once. Source: PBMCs, taken 5 days after the yellow fever booster vaccination. These receptors were taken from a man in his thirties or forties who received the YFV17D yellow fever vaccine.

The chain couples TRBV7-9 to TRBJ1-1; unclear D gene. The germline CDR1 and CDR2 sequences are SEHNR and FQNEAQ (reference sequence). V lost 5 bases to trimming and J lost 1 base, with 8 bases between them. The CDR3 spans 13 residues. Written as DNA, the CDR3 is TGTGCCAGCAGCCCACAGCCGAACACTGAAGCTTTCTTT. Its protein product is CASSPQPNTEAFF.

This clonotype was recorded many times. V and J are TRBV10-1 and TRBJ2-7, with a weak D call TRBD2 (5 bases). CDR1 WNHNN and CDR2 SYGVQD come from the germline V gene (reference sequence). CDR3 size: 13 residues. Trimming pared 0 bases from V and 6 bases from J, leaving 9 bases between. In DNA, the CDR3 is TGCGCCAGCAGTGAGTCGACTATCAGCGAGCAGTACTTC. Residues: CASSESTISEQYF.

This clonotype was seen many times. This rearrangement joins TRBV7-3 to TRBJ2-5; the D gene is possibly TRBD2 (6 bases). CDR1 and CDR2 (germline): SGHTA, FQGTGA. The CDR3 has 15 amino acids. Trimming removed 4 bases from V and 2 bases from J, with 14 bases in between. Here the CDR3 reads CASSSGVGGQETQYF. The DNA of the CDR3 is TGTGCCAGCAGCTCTGGCGTTGGGGGGCAAGAGACCCAGTACTTC.

This clonotype has only a few counts. V usage is TRBV7-6 and J usage is TRBJ1-2; a weak D match, TRBD1 (6 bases). The CDR3 loop spans 14 amino acids. V was trimmed by 2 bases and J by 6 bases, leaving 13 bases between them. Germline CDR1 reads SGHVS; CDR2 reads FNYEAQ. CDR3 DNA: TGTGCCAGCAGCTTAAGTGGGGACACTGATGGCTACACCTTC. Translated: CASSLSGDTDGYTF.

This chain connects TRBV20-1 to TRBJ2-7, with D possibly TRBD2 on 6 matching bases. Looked up from germline, CDR1 is DFQATT and CDR2 is SNEGSKA (reference sequence). V shed 3 bases and J shed 9 bases, with 15 bases lying between them. There are 12 residues in the CDR3. In DNA, the CDR3 is TGCAGTGCTAGTCTGACTAGTAAGGGGCAGTACTTC. Translating it yields CSASLTSKGQYF.

This clonotype was observed at least ten times. This chain connects TRBV7-2 to TRBJ2-3; D is ambiguous. CDR1 SGHTA and CDR2 FQGNSA come from the germline V gene. With 5 bases removed from V and 3 bases from J, the gap between germline ends came to 12 bases. CDR3 length equals 14 residues. The CDR3 protein is CASSPSLGTDTQYF. CDR3 coding DNA: TGTGCCAGCAGCCCTTCGCTAGGAACAGATACGCAGTATTTT.

V gene TRBV20-1 combines with J gene TRBJ2-1, with 9 nucleotides matching TRBD2. Germline lookup yields CDR1 DFQATT and CDR2 SNEGSKA (reference sequence). The J segment lost 6 bases and the V segment lost 5 bases, leaving 14 bases of the junction unmatched. This CDR3 is 16 amino acids long. The CDR3 coding sequence is TGCAGTGCTCCCCGCCCTAGCGGGATGACGGGCAATGAGCAGTTCTTC. It translates to CSAPRPSGMTGNEQFF.

This clonotype has at least ten counts. The chain employs TRBV12-3 or TRBV12-4 and TRBJ2-7, with 9 bases aligning to TRBD1. V gave up 0 bases and J gave up 6 bases; unmatched junction bases: 3. This CDR3 region has 14 residues. The DNA of the CDR3 is TGTGCCAGCAGTTTAGCGGGGACAGGGACCGAGCAGTACTTC. Translated: CASSLAGTGTEQYF.

This clonotype was counted between two and nine times. The chain couples TRBV30 to TRBJ2-5, with TRBD2 matching 12 bases. V trimming: 0 bases; J trimming: 5 bases; junction bases outside the gene matches: 10. CDR1 and CDR2 from the germline V gene are GTSNPN and SVGIG (reference sequence). The CDR3 spans 17 residues. DNA of the CDR3: TGTGCCTGGAGTGTACGGGCGCTAGCGGGAGGGAGGGAGACCCAGTACTTC. This sequence encodes CAWSVRALAGGRETQYF.

This chain links TRBV20-1 with TRBJ2-1; 14 positions match TRBD2. The J segment lost 8 bases and the V segment lost 7 bases, leaving 7 bases of the junction unmatched. The CDR3 is made up of 14 amino acids. Per the germline V gene, CDR1 is DFQATT and CDR2 is SNEGSKA (reference sequence). The CDR3, as DNA: TGCAGTGGACTAGCGGGAGGGTATTTGGATGAGCAGTTCTTC. It yields the protein CSGLAGGYLDEQFF.